These 4 T cell receptor beta chains came from one sample sequenced in a study of monozygotic twins with inflammatory bowel disease. TCRdb re-called the 5' RACE reads and shows each CDR3 protein once, DNA omitted. The sample totals over 200,000 distinct CDR3 sequences. Sequencing used blood. The origin of the receptors is a human donor with ulcerative colitis or Crohn's disease, or a healthy co-twin of an affected twin (not recorded which).

The CDR3: CASSQRGGRFTEAFF. The chain couples TRBV7-2 to TRBJ1-1. Germline assignment: CDR1 SGHTA and CDR2 FQGNSA. CDR3 length equals 15 residues.

The genes are TRBV5-1 and TRBJ2-7. The CDR3 runs 14 residues. Germline V gene lookup returns CDR1 SGHRS and CDR2 YFSETQ. Here the CDR3 reads CASSLADNSYEQYF.

The chain uses TRBV5-5 and TRBJ2-5. The CDR3 extends over 14 amino acids. Germline CDR1 SGHKS, CDR2 YYEKEE (reference sequence). CDR3 sequence reads: CASSSRQVQETQYF.

This sequence joins TRBV3-1 and TRBJ1-1. The CDR3 covers 15 residues. In germline, CDR1 is LGHDT, CDR2 YNNKEL (reference sequence). The chain's CDR3 is CASSPTGREDTEAFF.